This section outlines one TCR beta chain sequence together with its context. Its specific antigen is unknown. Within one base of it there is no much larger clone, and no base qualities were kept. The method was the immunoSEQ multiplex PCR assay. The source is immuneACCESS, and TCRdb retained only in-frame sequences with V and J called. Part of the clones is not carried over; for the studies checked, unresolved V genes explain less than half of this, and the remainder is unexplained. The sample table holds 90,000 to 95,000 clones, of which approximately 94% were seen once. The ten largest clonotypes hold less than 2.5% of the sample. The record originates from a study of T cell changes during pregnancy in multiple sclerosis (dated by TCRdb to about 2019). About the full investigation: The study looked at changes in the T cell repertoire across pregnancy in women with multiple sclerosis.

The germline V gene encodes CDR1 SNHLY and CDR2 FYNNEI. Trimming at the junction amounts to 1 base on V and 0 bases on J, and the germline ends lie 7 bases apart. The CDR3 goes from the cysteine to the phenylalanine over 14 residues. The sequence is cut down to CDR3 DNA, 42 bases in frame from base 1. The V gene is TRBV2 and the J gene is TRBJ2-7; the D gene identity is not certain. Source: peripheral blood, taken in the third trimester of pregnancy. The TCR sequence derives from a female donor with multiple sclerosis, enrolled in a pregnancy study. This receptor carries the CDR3 CASSEEFGSYEQYF. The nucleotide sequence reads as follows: TGTGCCAGCAGTGAAGAATTCGGCTCCTACGAGCAGTACTTC.